This T cell receptor beta chain was observed in a study of control samples from healthy donors and cancer patients. The CDR3 spans 11 residues. The germline V gene has CDR1 GTSNPN and CDR2 SVGIG (reference sequence). This table comes from immunoSEQ multiplex PCR, and its TCRdb copy is limited to in-frame clones, with some not included. The sample has about 54,000 clones, nearly 96% seen once. The rearrangement joins TRBV30 to TRBJ1-2, with a weak D call TRBD1 (5 bases). Sequenced input: blood. This receptor was taken from a woman aged 25 to 39 in good health. CDR3 sequence: CAQRAGLGYTF. In DNA, the CDR3 is TGTGCTCAGAGGGCAGGGCTTGGCTACACCTTC.